This paragraph covers one T cell receptor (beta chain) sequence. The antigen is not known. The PCR used 60 Vbeta and 13 Jbeta primers. Repertoires were generated with immunoSEQ multiplex PCR, while TCRdb's copy carries only in-frame clones and drops some. The sample lists more than 110,000 clones; roughly 82% were seen once. Looked up from germline, CDR1 is MDHEN and CDR2 is SYDVKM. V shed 3 bases and J 8 bases; nucleotides not matched to a gene: 9. The CDR3 sequence is 14 residues long. The sample belongs to a study of cytomegalovirus exposure and HLA in healthy donors. Overall study findings and caveats: It was only CMV serostatus that was available as immune exposure information. Apparent HLA restriction characterized most CMV-associated TCR beta chains in a later analysis.

The sequenced sample consisted of PBMCs. This receptor was obtained from a man aged 25 to 40 in good health and CMV-seronegative. The V and J genes are TRBV28 and TRBJ1-2; 7 bases line up with TRBD1. Here the CDR3 DNA reads TGTGCCAGCAGTTTTGGGGACAGCCCATCAGGCTACACCTTC. Translation gives CASSFGDSPSGYTF.